A selection of T cell receptor beta chains follows, all from one sample in a study of cytomegalovirus exposure and HLA in healthy donors. Assay used: immunoSEQ multiplex PCR; TCRdb lists only in-frame clones, some missing. Counted here are 190,000 or so clones, 70% to 85% occurring once; the ten biggest clones make up roughly 13%. Material for sequencing was PBMCs. These receptors came from a woman aged 25 to 39 in good health and CMV-seropositive. Each CDR3 is given with its conserved first and last residue. D genes are given only for firm matches. For some rows the clone size is stated as once, few or many, or as a class when expanded; others skip it.

J gene | clone size | D gene | V gene | CDR3 DNA | CDR3 protein
TRBJ2-7 | . | . | TRBV27 | TGTGCCAGCAGTTCCGGACTACTCGAGCAGTACTTC | CASSSGLLEQYF
TRBJ2-7 | . | TRBD2 | TRBV11-2 | TGTGCCAGCAGCTTAGATCACACTAGCGGTAGTTACGAGCAGTACTTC | CASSLDHTSGSYEQYF
TRBJ2-7 | once | . | TRBV7-9 | TGTGCCAGCAGCTTAGGACGGGGTTCCTCCTACGAGCAGTACTTC | CASSLGRGSSYEQYF
TRBJ2-7 | . | . | TRBV14 | TGTGCCAGCAGCCAAGATCTGAACAGAGCCTACGAGCAGTACTTC | CASSQDLNRAYEQYF
TRBJ1-5 | . | . | TRBV2 | TGTGCCAGCAGTGGACAGACTTATAGCAATCAGCCCCAGCATTTT | CASSGQTYSNQPQHF
TRBJ2-1 | . | . | TRBV5-1 | TGCGCCAGCAGCCACACCTATAGCGGAGATGAGCAGTTCTTC | CASSHTYSGDEQFF
TRBJ1-2 | . | TRBD1 | TRBV6-5 | TGTGCCAGCAGCGTTACAGGGGGCATCTATGGCTACACCTTC | CASSVTGGIYGYTF
TRBJ2-1 | . | . | TRBV19 | TGTGCCAGTAGGACTCGCAATGAGCAGTTCTTC | CASRTRNEQFF
TRBJ2-7 | . | . | TRBV19 | TGTGCCAGTAGTATCGGGGGGCTCCGGCCGGCCGAGCAGTACTTC | CASSIGGLRPAEQYF
TRBJ1-1 | . | TRBD1 | TRBV29-1 | TGCAGCGTTACAGGGGTGAACACTGAAGCTTTCTTT | CSVTGVNTEAFF
TRBJ2-5 | once | TRBD1 | TRBV5-1 | TGCGCCAGCAGCATACAGGGGGACCAAGAGACCCAGTACTTC | CASSIQGDQETQYF
TRBJ1-2 | . | . | TRBV5-1 | TGCGCCAGCAGCCCCGACAGCTCTAACTATGGCTACACCTTC | CASSPDSSNYGYTF
TRBJ2-7 | . | TRBD1 | TRBV29-1 | TGCAGCGTGAGGACAGGGCCGTACGAGCAGTACTTC | CSVRTGPYEQYF
TRBJ2-3 | . | TRBD1 | TRBV29-1 | TGCAGCGCCGACAGGGGCGGCACAGATACGCAGTATTTT | CSADRGGTDTQYF
TRBJ1-5 | . | TRBD1 | TRBV4-1 | TGCGCCAGCAGCCAGACGGACAGGAACAATCAGCCCCAGCATTTT | CASSQTDRNNQPQHF
TRBJ2-5 | . | . | TRBV19 | TGTGCCAGTAGTAGTGGCGGATGGGAGACCCAGTACTTC | CASSSGGWETQYF
TRBJ2-1 | . | . | TRBV6-1 | TGTGCCAGCAGTGAAACCCGGTTCGAGCAGTTCTTC | CASSETRFEQFF
TRBJ2-2 | . | . | TRBV6-5 | TGTGCCAGCTTATCTCGTCCCGCCGGGGAGCTGTTTTTT | CASLSRPAGELFF
TRBJ2-3 | . | TRBD2 | TRBV28 | TGTGCCAGCAGTGCCCCCATAGCGGGATCCGGAGATACGCAGTATTTT | CASSAPIAGSGDTQYF
TRBJ2-5 | . | . | TRBV4-1 | TGCGCCAGCAGCCAATCGGGTCGGGAGACCCAGTACTTC | CASSQSGRETQYF
TRBJ1-5 | . | . | TRBV28 | TGTGCCAGCAACAGGCTAATAAATCAGCCCCAGCATTTT | CASNRLINQPQHF
TRBJ2-7 | . | TRBD1 | TRBV19 | TGTGCCAGTTCTCCTGGGGACAGGGGAGCCTACGAGCAGTACTTC | CASSPGDRGAYEQYF
TRBJ1-5 | . | . | TRBV2 | TGTGCCAGCAAACAGGAGCATAGCAATCAGCCCCAGCATTTT | CASKQEHSNQPQHF
TRBJ1-2 | . | . | TRBV25-1 | TGTGCCAGCAGTGAACTTATAGCTAACTATGGCTACACCTTC | CASSELIANYGYTF
TRBJ1-5 | . | . | TRBV19 | TGTGCCAGTAGTATAGACAGTACGGGGGGACAACCCCAGCATTTT | CASSIDSTGGQPQHF
TRBJ2-7 | . | . | TRBV7-9 | TGTGCCAGCAGCCTTCCCCCCCACGAGCAGTACTTC | CASSLPPHEQYF
TRBJ2-1 | . | TRBD2 | TRBV29-1 | TGCATCATACGGACTAGCGGGAGCCATGAGCAGTTCTTC | CIIRTSGSHEQFF